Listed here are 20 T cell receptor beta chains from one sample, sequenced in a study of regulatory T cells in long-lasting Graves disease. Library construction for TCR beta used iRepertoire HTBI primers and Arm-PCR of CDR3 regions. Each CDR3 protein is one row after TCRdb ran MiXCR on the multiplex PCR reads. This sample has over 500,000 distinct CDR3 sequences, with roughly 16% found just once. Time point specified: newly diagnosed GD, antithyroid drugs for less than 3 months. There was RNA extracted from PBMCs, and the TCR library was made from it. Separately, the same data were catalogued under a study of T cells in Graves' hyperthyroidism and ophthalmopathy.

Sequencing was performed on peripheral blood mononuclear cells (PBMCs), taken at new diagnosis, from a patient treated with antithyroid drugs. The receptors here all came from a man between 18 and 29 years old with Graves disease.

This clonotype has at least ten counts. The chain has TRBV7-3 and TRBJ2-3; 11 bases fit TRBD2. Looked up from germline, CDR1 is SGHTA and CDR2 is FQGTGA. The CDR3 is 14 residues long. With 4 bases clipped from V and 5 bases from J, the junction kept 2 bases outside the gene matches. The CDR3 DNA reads TGTGCCAGCAGCTCGGGACTAGCGGAAGATACGCAGTATTTT. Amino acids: CASSSGLAEDTQYF. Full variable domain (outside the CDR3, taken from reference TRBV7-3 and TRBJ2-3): GAGVSQTPSNKVTEKGKYVELRCDPISGHTALYWYRQSLGQGPEFLIYFQGTGAADDSGLPNDRFFAVRPEGSVSTLKIQRTERGDSAVYLCASSSGLAEDTQYFGPGTRLTVL.

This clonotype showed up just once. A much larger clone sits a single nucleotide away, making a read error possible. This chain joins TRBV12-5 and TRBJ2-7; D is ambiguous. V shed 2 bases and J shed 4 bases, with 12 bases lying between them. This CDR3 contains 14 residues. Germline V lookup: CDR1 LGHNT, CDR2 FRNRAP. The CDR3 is CASGLPYPSYEQYF. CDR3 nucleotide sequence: TGTGCTAGTGGTTTGCCGTACCCCAGTTACGAGCAGTACTTC.

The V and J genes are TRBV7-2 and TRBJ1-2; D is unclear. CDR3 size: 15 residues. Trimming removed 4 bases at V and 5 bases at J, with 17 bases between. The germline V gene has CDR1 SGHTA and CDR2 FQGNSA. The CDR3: CASSSFVALPYGYTF. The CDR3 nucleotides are TGTGCCAGCAGCTCATTTGTGGCCTTGCCTTATGGCTACACCTTC. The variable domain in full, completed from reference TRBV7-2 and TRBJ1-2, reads GAGVSQSPSNKVTEKGKDVELRCDPISGHTALYWYRQSLGQGLEFLIYFQGNSAPDKSGLPSDRFSAERTGGSVSTLTIQRTQQEDSAVYLCASSSFVALPYGYTFGSGTRLTVV.

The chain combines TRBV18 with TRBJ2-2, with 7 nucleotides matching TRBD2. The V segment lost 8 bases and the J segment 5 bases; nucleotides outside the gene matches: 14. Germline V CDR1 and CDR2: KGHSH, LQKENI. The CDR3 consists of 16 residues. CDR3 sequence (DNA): TGTGCCAGCGACCGTGTGGCGGGAGCGGTAACCGGGGAGCTGTTTTTT. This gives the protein CASDRVAGAVTGELFF.

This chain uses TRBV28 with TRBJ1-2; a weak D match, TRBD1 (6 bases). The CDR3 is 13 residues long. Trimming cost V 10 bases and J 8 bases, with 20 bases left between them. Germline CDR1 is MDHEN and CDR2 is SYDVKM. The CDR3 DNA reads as TGTGCCACCCTAGGGGGGGTCGTCGGGGGCTACACCTTC. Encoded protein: CATLGGVVGGYTF.

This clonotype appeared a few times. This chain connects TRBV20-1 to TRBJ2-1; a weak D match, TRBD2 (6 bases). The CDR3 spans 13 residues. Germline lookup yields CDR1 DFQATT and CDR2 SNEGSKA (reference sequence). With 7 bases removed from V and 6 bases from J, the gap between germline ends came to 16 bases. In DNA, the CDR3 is TGCAGTGTGAACCCGGAGGGTAGCAATGAGCAGTTCTTC. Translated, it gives CSVNPEGSNEQFF.

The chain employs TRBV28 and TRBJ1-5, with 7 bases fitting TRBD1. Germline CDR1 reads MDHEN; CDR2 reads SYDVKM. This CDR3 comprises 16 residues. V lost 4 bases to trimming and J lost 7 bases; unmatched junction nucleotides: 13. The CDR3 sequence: CASSSLTGRDGQPQHF. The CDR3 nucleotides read TGTGCCAGCAGTTCTCTGACAGGGAGGGACGGGCAGCCCCAGCATTTT.

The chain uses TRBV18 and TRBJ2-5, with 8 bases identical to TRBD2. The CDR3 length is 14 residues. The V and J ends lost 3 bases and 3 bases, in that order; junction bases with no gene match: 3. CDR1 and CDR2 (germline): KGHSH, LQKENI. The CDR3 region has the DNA TGTGCCAGCTCACCGAGTAGCGGGAAAGAGACCCAGTACTTC. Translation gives CASSPSSGKETQYF.

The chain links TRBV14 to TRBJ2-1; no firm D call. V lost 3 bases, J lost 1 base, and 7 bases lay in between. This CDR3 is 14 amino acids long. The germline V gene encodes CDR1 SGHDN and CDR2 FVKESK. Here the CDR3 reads CASSHVGSYNEQFF. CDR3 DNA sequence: TGTGCCAGCAGCCACGTTGGATCCTACAATGAGCAGTTCTTC.

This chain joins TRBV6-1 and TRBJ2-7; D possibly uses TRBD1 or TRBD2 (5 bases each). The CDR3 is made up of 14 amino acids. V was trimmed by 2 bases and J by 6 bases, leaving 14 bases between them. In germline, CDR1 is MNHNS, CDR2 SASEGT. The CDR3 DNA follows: TGTGCCAGCAGTGAATTGGGGACCTTCGCCGAGCAGTACTTC. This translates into CASSELGTFAEQYF.

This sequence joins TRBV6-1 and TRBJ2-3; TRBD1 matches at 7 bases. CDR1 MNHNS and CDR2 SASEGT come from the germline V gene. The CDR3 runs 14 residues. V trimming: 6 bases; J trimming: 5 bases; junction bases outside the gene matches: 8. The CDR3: CASSNRGFKDTQYF. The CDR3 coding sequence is TGTGCCAGCAGCAACAGGGGTTTTAAAGATACGCAGTATTTT.

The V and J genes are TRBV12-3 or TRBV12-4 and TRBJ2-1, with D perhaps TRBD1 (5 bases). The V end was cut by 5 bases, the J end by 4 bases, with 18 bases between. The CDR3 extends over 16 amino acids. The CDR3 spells CASSPASSRGYNEQFF. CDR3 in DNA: TGTGCCAGCAGTCCGGCGTCTTCTAGGGGTTACAATGAGCAGTTCTTC.

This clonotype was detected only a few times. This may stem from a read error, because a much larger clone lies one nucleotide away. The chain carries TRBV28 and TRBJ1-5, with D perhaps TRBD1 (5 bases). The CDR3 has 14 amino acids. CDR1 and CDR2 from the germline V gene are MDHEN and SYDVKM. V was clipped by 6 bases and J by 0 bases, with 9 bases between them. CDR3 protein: CASRGRYSNQPQHF. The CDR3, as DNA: TGTGCCAGCAGGGGACGGTATAGCAATCAGCCCCAGCATTTT. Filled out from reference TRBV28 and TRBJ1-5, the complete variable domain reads DVKVTQSSRYLVKRTGEKVFLECVQDMDHENMFWYRQDPGLGLRLIYFSYDVKMKEKGDIPEGYSVSREKKERFSLILESASTNQTSMYLCASRGRYSNQPQHFGDGTRLSIL.

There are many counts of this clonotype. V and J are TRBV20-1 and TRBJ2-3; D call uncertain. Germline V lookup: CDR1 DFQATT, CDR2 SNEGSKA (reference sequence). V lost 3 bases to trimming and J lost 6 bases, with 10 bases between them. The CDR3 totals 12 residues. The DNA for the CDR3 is TGCAGTGCTAGGGCTTTTAGGGATACGCAGTATTTT. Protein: CSARAFRDTQYF.

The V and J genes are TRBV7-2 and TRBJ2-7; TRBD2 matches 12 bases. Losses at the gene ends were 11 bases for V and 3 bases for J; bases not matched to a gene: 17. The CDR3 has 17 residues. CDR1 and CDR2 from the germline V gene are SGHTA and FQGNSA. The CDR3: CAWSDETSGRGLYEQYF. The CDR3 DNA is TGTGCCTGGAGTGATGAGACTAGCGGGAGAGGACTCTACGAGCAGTACTTC.

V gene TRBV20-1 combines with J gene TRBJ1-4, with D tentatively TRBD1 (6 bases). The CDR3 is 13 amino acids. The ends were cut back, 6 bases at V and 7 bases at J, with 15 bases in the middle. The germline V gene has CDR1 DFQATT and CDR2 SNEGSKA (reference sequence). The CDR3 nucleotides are TGCAGTGCGGCAAGGGGGGGCTTTGAAAAACTGTTTTTT. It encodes CSAARGGFEKLFF.

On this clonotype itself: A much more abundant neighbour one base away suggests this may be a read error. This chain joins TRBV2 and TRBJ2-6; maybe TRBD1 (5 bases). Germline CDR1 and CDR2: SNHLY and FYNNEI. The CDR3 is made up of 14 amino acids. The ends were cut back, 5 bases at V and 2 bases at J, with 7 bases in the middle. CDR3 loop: CASSTTAGANVLTF. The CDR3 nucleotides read TGTGCCAGCAGTACGACAGCTGGGGCCAACGTCCTGACTTTC.

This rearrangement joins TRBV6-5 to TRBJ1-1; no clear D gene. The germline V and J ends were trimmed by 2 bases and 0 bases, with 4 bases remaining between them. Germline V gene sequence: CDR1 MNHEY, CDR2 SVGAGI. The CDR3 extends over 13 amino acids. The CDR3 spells CASSYTLNTEAFF. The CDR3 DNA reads TGTGCCAGCAGTTACACTTTGAACACTGAAGCTTTCTTT.

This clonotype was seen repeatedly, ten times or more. The CDR3 protein is CASSLKRAGDQPQHF. DNA of the CDR3: TGTGCCAGCAGTTTAAAGAGGGCAGGGGATCAGCCCCAGCATTTT. This sequence joins TRBV12-3 or TRBV12-4 and TRBJ1-5; tentative D call: TRBD1 (6 bases). The CDR3 extends over 15 amino acids. Trimming stripped 2 bases from V and 5 bases from J, with 13 bases between.

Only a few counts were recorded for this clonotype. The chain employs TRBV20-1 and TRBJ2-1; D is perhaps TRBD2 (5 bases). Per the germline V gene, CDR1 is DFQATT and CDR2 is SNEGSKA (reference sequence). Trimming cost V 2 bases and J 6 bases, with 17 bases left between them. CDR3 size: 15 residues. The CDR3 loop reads CSARLRAEPFNEQFF. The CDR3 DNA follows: TGCAGTGCTAGACTAAGAGCGGAACCTTTCAATGAGCAGTTCTTC.